This TCR beta chain was found in a study of post-analysis software for immune sequencing data. Study context: Both relapsing-remitting and secondary progressive multiple sclerosis featured among the disease courses, as did progressive-relapsing multiple sclerosis. Study-wide findings and caveats: Patients had higher frequencies than controls of five or six TRBV segments, including TRBV5-6, TRBV5-1 and TRBV20-1. Batch-matched samples strongly co-clustered by F measure.

Tagging with unique molecular identifiers was a feature of the TCR beta cDNA libraries. TCRdb itself ran the PCR reads through MiXCR, one entry per CDR3 protein. The table records about 820,000 distinct CDR3 sequences, approximately 50% of them present only once. A few counts support this clonotype. Its antigen is still unknown. With 0 bases clipped from V and 5 bases from J, the junction kept 11 bases outside the gene matches. Germline CDR1 DFQATT, CDR2 SNEGSKA (reference sequence). This CDR3 is 18 amino acids long. The receptor was derived from a girl between 5 and 17 years old with multiple sclerosis. The chain recombines TRBV20-1 with TRBJ2-4; 12 bases line up with TRBD2. Sequencing was carried out using blood. The chain's CDR3 is CSARDLVASGRDENIQYF. The DNA of the CDR3 is TGCAGTGCTAGAGATCTAGTGGCTAGCGGGAGGGATGAAAACATTCAGTACTTC.